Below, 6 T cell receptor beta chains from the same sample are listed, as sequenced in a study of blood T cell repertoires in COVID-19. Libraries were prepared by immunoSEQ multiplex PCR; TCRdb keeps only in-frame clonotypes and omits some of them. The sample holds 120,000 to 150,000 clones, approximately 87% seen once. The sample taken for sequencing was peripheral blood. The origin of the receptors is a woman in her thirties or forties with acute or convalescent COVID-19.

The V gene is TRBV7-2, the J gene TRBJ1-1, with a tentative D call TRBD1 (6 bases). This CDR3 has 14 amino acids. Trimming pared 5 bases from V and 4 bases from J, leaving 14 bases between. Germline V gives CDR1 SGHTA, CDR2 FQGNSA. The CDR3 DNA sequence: TGTGCCAGCAGCCCAAGGGGGGGCATCACTGAAGCTTTCTTT. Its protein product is CASSPRGGITEAFF.

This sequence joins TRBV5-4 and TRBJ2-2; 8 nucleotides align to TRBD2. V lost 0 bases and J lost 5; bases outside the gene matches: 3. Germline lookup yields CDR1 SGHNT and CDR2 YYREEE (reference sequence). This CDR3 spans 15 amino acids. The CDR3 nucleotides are TGTGCCAGCAGCTTGGTTCCGGGAGGGACCGGGGAGCTGTTTTTT. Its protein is CASSLVPGGTGELFF.

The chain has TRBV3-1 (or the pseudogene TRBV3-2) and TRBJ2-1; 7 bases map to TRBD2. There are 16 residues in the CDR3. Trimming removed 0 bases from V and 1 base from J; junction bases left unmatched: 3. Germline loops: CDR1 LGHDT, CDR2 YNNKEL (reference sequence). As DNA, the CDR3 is TGTGCCAGCAGCCAAGATTCTAGCGGATCCTACAATGAGCAGTTCTTC. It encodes CASSQDSSGSYNEQFF.

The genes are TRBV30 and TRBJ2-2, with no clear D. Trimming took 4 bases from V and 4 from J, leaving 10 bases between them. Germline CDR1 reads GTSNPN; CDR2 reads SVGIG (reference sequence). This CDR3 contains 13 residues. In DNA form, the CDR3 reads TGTGCCTGGACGTGGCGGTCCACCGGGGAGCTGTTTTTT. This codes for CAWTWRSTGELFF. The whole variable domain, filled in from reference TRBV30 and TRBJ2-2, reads SQTIHQWPATLVQPVGSPLSLECTVEGTSNPNLYWYRQAAGRGLQLLFYSVGIGQISSEVPQNLSASRPQDRQFILSSKKLLLSDSGFYLCAWTWRSTGELFFGEGSRLTVL.

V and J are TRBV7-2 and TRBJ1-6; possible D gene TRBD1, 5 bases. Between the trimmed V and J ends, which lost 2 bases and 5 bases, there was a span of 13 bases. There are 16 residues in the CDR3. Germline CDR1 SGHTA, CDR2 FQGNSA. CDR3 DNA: TGTGCCAGCAGCTTATGGGACTTTGGGAATAATTCACCCCTCCACTTT. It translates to CASSLWDFGNNSPLHF.

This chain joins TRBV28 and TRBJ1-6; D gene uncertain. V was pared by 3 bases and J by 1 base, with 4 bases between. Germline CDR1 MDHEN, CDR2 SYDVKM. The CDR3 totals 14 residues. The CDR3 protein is CASSLLSYNSPLHF. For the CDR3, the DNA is TGTGCCAGCAGTTTGTTATCCTATAATTCACCCCTCCACTTT. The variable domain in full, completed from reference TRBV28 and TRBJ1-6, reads DVKVTQSSRYLVKRTGEKVFLECVQDMDHENMFWYRQDPGLGLRLIYFSYDVKMKEKGDIPEGYSVSREKKERFSLILESASTNQTSMYLCASSLLSYNSPLHFGNGTRLTVT.